Listed below are T cell receptor beta chains from one sample, sequenced in a study of blood T cell repertoires in COVID-19. Some clones are missing from TCRdb's copy, which holds only in-frame ones; the method was immunoSEQ multiplex PCR. The sample lists 150,000 to 200,000 clones; 83% were seen once. The sequenced sample consisted of peripheral blood. The origin of the receptors is a human donor in a cohort sampled during active COVID-19. Both conserved end residues are part of each CDR3. The D gene is left open where the match is weak. Clone sizes are given selectively: once, few, many, or a class where the clone is expanded.

j_call,d_call,clone_size,v_call,cdr3_aa
TRBJ2-3,TRBD1,NA,TRBV10-3,CAITGQYSTDTQYF
TRBJ1-2,NA,few,TRBV5-6,CASSKNARLLDYGYTF
TRBJ1-2,TRBD1,NA,TRBV7-2,CASSLARSRGNGYTF
TRBJ2-1,TRBD2,NA,TRBV3-1/TRBV3-2,CASSPPRAGGRNEQFF
TRBJ1-2,TRBD1,NA,TRBV5-5,CASSPRDSVGYGYTF
TRBJ1-1,NA,NA,TRBV5-3,CARSLDGMGSPDTEAFF
TRBJ1-2,NA,NA,TRBV7-9,CASSLVSRGYTF
TRBJ2-1,NA,NA,TRBV6-2/TRBV6-3,CASSWRVTYNEQFF
TRBJ1-1,TRBD1,NA,TRBV13,CASSQGTGGISSEAFF
TRBJ1-5,TRBD1,few,TRBV4-3,CASSQDRGKQPQHF
TRBJ1-6,NA,few,TRBV7-9,CASSVGQSGTPLHF
TRBJ2-1,TRBD2,NA,TRBV19,CASRGRGEEDYNEQFF
TRBJ1-3,NA,NA,TRBV6-5,CASGETSGNTIYF
TRBJ2-7,NA,NA,TRBV5-8,CASSLALPVAKEQYF
TRBJ2-2,NA,NA,TRBV9,CASSVDPQGLFPNTGELFF
TRBJ2-7,NA,NA,TRBV6-5,CASSSWGRAYEQYF
TRBJ2-7,TRBD1,NA,TRBV14,CASSRSTGSNEQYF
TRBJ2-5,TRBD1,NA,TRBV24-1,CATSAAPGQRTQETQYF
TRBJ2-1,TRBD2,NA,TRBV20-1,CSASGRGVYNEQFF
TRBJ1-6,NA,NA,TRBV13,CASRTGNNSPLHF
TRBJ2-7,TRBD1,few,TRBV20-1,CSATGQGVQYF
TRBJ1-6,TRBD1,NA,TRBV7-2,CASSLAVSRDRGRNSPLHF
TRBJ1-1,NA,NA,TRBV5-1,CASSLAVNTEAFF
TRBJ1-2,NA,once,TRBV5-6,CASSLEQTKIANYGYTF
TRBJ1-1,TRBD1,NA,TRBV5-4,CASSSGTGGTNTEAFF
TRBJ2-1,TRBD2,NA,TRBV9,CASSVELAGAPRQFF
TRBJ2-4,NA,NA,TRBV29-1,CSVEGLAKNIQYF
TRBJ2-7,TRBD1,NA,TRBV6-5,CASSYWTGGSEQYF
TRBJ1-1,NA,NA,TRBV28,CASSFKGRVTEAFF
TRBJ1-1,TRBD1,NA,TRBV15,CATSVGQSLMNTEAFF
TRBJ2-2,TRBD2,NA,TRBV4-3,CASSQASGGDTGELFF
TRBJ2-7,TRBD1,NA,TRBV7-2,CASSLDTGTEFLYEQYF
TRBJ1-1,TRBD1,NA,TRBV6-5,CASTLDRGRNTEAFF
TRBJ1-1,TRBD1,NA,TRBV11-3,CASSSGTATEAFF
TRBJ2-1,TRBD2,NA,TRBV29-1,CSGEGAGRHYNEQFF
TRBJ1-1,NA,NA,TRBV7-9,CASSPQQGLHTEAFF
TRBJ1-3,NA,NA,TRBV6-5,CASSYSSGAAGNTIYF
TRBJ1-2,TRBD1,NA,TRBV19,CASSVSRQGVNYGYTF
TRBJ2-7,TRBD2,NA,TRBV6-5,CASSFSGKQYF
TRBJ2-1,TRBD2,NA,TRBV10-1,CASSEGGGADNEQFF
TRBJ2-5,TRBD1,NA,TRBV27,CASSYNRGRQETQYF
TRBJ2-3,NA,NA,TRBV4-3,CASSQDLGLTGTDTQYF
TRBJ2-1,TRBD2,NA,TRBV4-2,CASSQASGRASDEQFF
TRBJ1-4,NA,few,TRBV4-2,CASSQVSGEKLFF
TRBJ1-4,NA,NA,TRBV6-2/TRBV6-3,CASSPPRAREKLFF
TRBJ1-4,NA,NA,TRBV6-2/TRBV6-3,CASSSGARGEKLFF
TRBJ1-3,TRBD1,NA,TRBV29-1,CSGEDRSGNTIYF
TRBJ1-1,NA,NA,TRBV28,CASSLYPGGRTEAFF
TRBJ1-5,NA,few,TRBV19,CASSRASDQPQHF
TRBJ1-1,TRBD1,NA,TRBV18,CASSPDRAVSAEAFF
TRBJ2-7,TRBD2,NA,TRBV28,CASLGAGASYEQYF
TRBJ2-2,TRBD2,NA,TRBV15,CATSRAGGLDTGELFF
TRBJ2-7,NA,few,TRBV11-2,CASSLGPRDEQYF
TRBJ2-7,TRBD2,few,TRBV7-9,CASSQRGENEQYF
TRBJ2-1,NA,NA,TRBV9,CASSLGGAGNEQFF
TRBJ1-4,TRBD1,few,TRBV3-1/TRBV3-2,CASSQRQGIAEKLFF
TRBJ2-7,TRBD1,NA,TRBV19,CASRKGQGVYEQYF
TRBJ1-2,NA,NA,TRBV6-5,CASSLTDNYGYTF
TRBJ2-7,TRBD2,NA,TRBV6-5,CASAGASGGHEQYF
TRBJ1-2,NA,NA,TRBV3-1/TRBV3-2,CASSQAVSGVGYTF